This T cell receptor (beta chain) was retrieved from a study of spatial heterogeneity in lung cancer. Overall study context: An average of more than ten raw reads was observed per unique TCR and UMI combination. Overall study findings and caveats: At tumor resection, ubiquitous expanded TCRs were detected in blood more often than later.

Every individual TCR cDNA molecule carried its own unique molecular identifier, which allowed correction of PCR and sequencing errors. TCRdb called the 5' RACE reads again in MiXCR, with one record for every CDR3 protein. The table shows about 92,000 distinct CDR3 sequences, with 10% to 15% occurring only once. This clonotype has a handful of counts. Its antigen is not known. Germline values: CDR1 SGHVS, CDR2 FQNEAQ. With 4 bases clipped from V and 0 bases from J, the junction kept 8 bases outside the gene matches. The CDR3 consists of 18 residues. The time point here: sample taken at primary tumor resection. Researchers sequenced whole RNA taken from tumor, nontumor lung or frozen PBMC without sorting. The donor group consisted of under 95 patients who had untreated, early-stage non-small cell lung cancer.

The specimen comprised PBMCs, sampled at surgery. The chain carries TRBV7-8 and TRBJ1-4, with TRBD1 matching 10 bases. The TCR comes from a male donor with early-stage non-small cell lung cancer. Here the CDR3 reads CASSSRTGGISTNEKLFF. Here the CDR3 DNA reads TGTGCCAGCAGCTCACGGACAGGGGGTATTTCAACTAATGAAAAACTGTTTTTT.